The 27 T cell receptor beta chains reported below all come from one sample, sequenced in a study of T cells in Graves' hyperthyroidism and ophthalmopathy. Amplification of TCR beta CDR3 regions used RNA as the template. A first-round RT-PCR of the TCR CDR3 used the HTBI primer set. TCRdb processed the multiplex PCR reads anew with MiXCR; each CDR3 protein has one entry. The sample lists about 740,000 distinct CDR3 sequences, around 15% occurring once. The sample comprised blood. These receptors all come from a young woman with Graves' hyperthyroidism.

This clonotype has at least ten counts. One junction end does not reproduce the germline sequence, and a read error may be involved. The gene calls are TRBV7-7 and TRBJ2-1; 7 bases fit TRBD1. The V gene's germline CDR1 is SSHAT and CDR2 FNYEAQ (reference sequence). The CDR3 has 14 amino acids. As DNA, the CDR3 is TGTGCTAGCAGTAGACAGGGCCTTTACAATGAGCAGTTCTTC. Protein sequence: CASSRQGLYNEQFF.

As to this clonotype: This may arise from a read error, as a much more abundant clone is one base away. The chain recombines TRBV4-3 with TRBJ2-1; 7 nucleotides agree with TRBD2. TRBJ2-7 explains the end of the DNA better; the J call may be wrong. Germline lookup yields CDR1 LGHNA and CDR2 YSLEER. The CDR3 is made up of 16 amino acids. The CDR3 spells CASSQDAGDAYNEQYF. DNA for the CDR3: TGCGCCAGCAGCCAAGATGCGGGAGACGCCTACAATGAGCAGTACTTC.

The sample holds many counts of this clonotype. The V gene is TRBV7-9, the J gene TRBJ2-7; D might be TRBD2 (6 bases). CDR1 and CDR2 (germline): SEHNR, FQNEAQ (reference sequence). This CDR3 comprises 18 residues. Trimming pared 1 base from V and 3 bases from J, leaving 22 bases between. In nucleotides, the CDR3 is TGTGCCAGCAGCTTAGGGGGTTTTTCGGGGGTCCCTGACTACGAGCAGTACTTC. It specifies CASSLGGFSGVPDYEQYF.

This clonotype was observed at least ten times. V is TRBV6-1 and J is TRBJ2-7; the match to TRBD1 covers 7 bases. Losses at the gene ends were 11 bases for V and 3 bases for J; bases not matched to a gene: 16. The CDR3 spans 15 residues. The V gene's germline CDR1 is MNHNS and CDR2 SASEGT. CDR3: CAGGETGLTLYEQYF. The CDR3 nucleotides are TGTGCCGGGGGAGAGACAGGGCTAACACTCTACGAGCAGTACTTC.

This clonotype was counted only a few times. The J gene is TRBJ1-5, the V gene TRBV19; no clear D gene. This CDR3 spans 12 amino acids. Germline V gives CDR1 LNHDA, CDR2 SQIVND (reference sequence). The germline V and J ends were trimmed by 2 bases and 5 bases, with 4 bases remaining between them. CDR3 nucleotide sequence: TGTGCCAGTAGTATAAAGGATCAGCCCCAGCATTTT. It is translated as CASSIKDQPQHF.

The sample holds a few counts of this clonotype. V usage is TRBV7-9 and J usage is TRBJ2-5, with 9 bases lining up with TRBD1. This CDR3 has 16 residues. The V and J ends lost 3 bases and 4 bases, in that order; junction bases with no gene match: 9. CDR1 and CDR2 (germline): SEHNR, FQNEAQ (reference sequence). The CDR3 DNA reads as TGTGCCAGCAGCTTTCCCGAGGACAGGGGAGGAGAGACCCAGTACTTC. Amino acid sequence: CASSFPEDRGGETQYF.

This rearrangement joins TRBV13 to TRBJ2-1; a possible D gene is TRBD2 (5 bases). The V and J ends lost 6 bases and 3 bases respectively, with 12 bases between them. This CDR3 contains 14 residues. Germline V gene data show CDR1 as PRHDT and CDR2 as FYEKMQ (reference sequence). CDR3 in amino acids: CASREGLGYNEQFF. The CDR3 nucleotides are TGTGCCAGCAGAGAGGGTTTGGGCTACAATGAGCAGTTCTTC. The entire variable domain, with the rest obtained from reference TRBV13 and TRBJ2-1, is as follows: AAGVIQSPRHLIKEKRETATLKCYPIPRHDTVYWYQQGPGQDPQFLISFYEKMQSDKGSIPDRFSAQQFSDYHSELNMSSLELGDSALYFCASREGLGYNEQFFGPGTRLTVL.

This clonotype was seen many times. The rearrangement links TRBV6-6 to TRBJ2-3; 9 bases match TRBD1. V shed 2 bases and J 5 bases; nucleotides not matched to a gene: 5. The CDR3 loop spans 15 amino acids. Germline V gene sequence: CDR1 MNHNY, CDR2 SVGAGI (reference sequence). The CDR3 sequence: CASSYGGTGRDTQYF. The DNA for the CDR3 is TGTGCCAGCAGTTACGGCGGGACAGGGAGAGATACGCAGTATTTT.

This clonotype was found many times. J is TRBJ1-6 and V is TRBV7-2; TRBD1 matches at 7 bases. The CDR3 extends over 14 amino acids. Germline CDR1 is SGHTA and CDR2 is FQGNSA. V shed 5 bases and J 7 bases; nucleotides not matched to a gene: 5. The CDR3 nucleotides are TGTGCCAGCAGCGGCAGGGGGGGCAATTCACCCCTCCACTTT. It codes for CASSGRGGNSPLHF.

This clonotype was seen a handful of times. The chain recombines TRBV11-2 with TRBJ2-2; 7 nucleotides align to TRBD1. Looked up from germline, CDR1 is SGHAT and CDR2 is FQNNGV. The CDR3 contains 15 residues. V dropped 2 bases and J dropped 4; count of bases not matched to a gene: 4. Here the CDR3 DNA reads TGTGCCAGCAGCTTATTACAGGGGTTCACCGGGGAGCTGTTTTTT. Translated, it gives CASSLLQGFTGELFF.

This clonotype was seen only a few times. CDR3 region: CASSVGLAGDVKTADTQYF. CDR3 bases: TGTGCCAGCAGCGTAGGATTAGCGGGAGATGTAAAGACAGCAGATACGCAGTATTTT. J is TRBJ2-3 and V is TRBV9; 9 positions agree with TRBD2. CDR1 and CDR2 from the germline V gene are SGDLS and YYNGEE. This CDR3 is 19 amino acids long. V gave up 0 bases and J gave up 4 bases; unmatched junction bases: 15.

In this sample, this clonotype turned up once. A much larger clone differs from this one at a single base, so this may be a read error. This sequence joins TRBV2 and TRBJ2-7, with TRBD2 matching 8 bases. J was trimmed by 6 bases and V by 6 bases; bases with no gene match: 13. Germline V gives CDR1 SNHLY, CDR2 FYNNEI. The CDR3 extends over 15 amino acids. The CDR3, as DNA: TGTGCCAGCAGGACTACTAGCGGAACTACCTGCGAGCAGTACTTC. Its translation is CASRTTSGTTCEQYF.

This clonotype was detected many times. This sequence joins TRBV7-9 and TRBJ2-7; weak D call: TRBD1 (5 bases). Germline CDR1 SEHNR, CDR2 FQNEAQ (reference sequence). The CDR3 runs 13 residues. Deletions cut 2 bases from V and 4 bases from J, with 9 bases between. In DNA form, the CDR3 reads TGTGCCAGCAGCTTACTGCAGGGTTACGAGCAGTACTTC. Its protein product is CASSLLQGYEQYF. Filled out from reference TRBV7-9 and TRBJ2-7, the complete variable domain reads DTGVSQNPRHKITKRGQNVTFRCDPISEHNRLYWYRQTLGQGPEFLTYFQNEAQLEKSRLLSDRFSAERPKGSFSTLEIQRTEQGDSAMYLCASSLLQGYEQYFGPGTRLTVT.

This clonotype was counted between two and nine times. One junction end disagrees with the germline gene, perhaps due to a read error. The chain uses TRBV29-1 and TRBJ1-2, with D tentatively TRBD1 (6 bases). In germline, CDR1 is SQVTM, CDR2 ANQGSEA. This CDR3 is 12 amino acids long. The CDR3 loop reads CSVSQGEYAYTF. Written as DNA, the CDR3 is TGCAGCGTTTCACAGGGAGAATATGCCTACACCTTC.

This clonotype was seen repeatedly, ten times or more. The rearrangement links TRBV27 to TRBJ1-5, with D perhaps matching TRBD1 (5 bases). Trimming stripped 6 bases from V and 6 bases from J, with 12 bases between. Germline CDR1 and CDR2: MNHEY and SMNVEV (reference sequence). This CDR3 region has 13 residues. CDR3 protein: CASRRGAGQPQHF. The CDR3 coding sequence is TGTGCCAGCAGAAGGGGTGCGGGTCAGCCCCAGCATTTT.

This clonotype was counted a few times. This chain joins TRBV12-3 or TRBV12-4 and TRBJ2-1, with no clear D. CDR3 length: 15 amino acids. The V end lost 2 bases, the J end lost 6 bases, and 14 bases lay between the germline ends. DNA of the CDR3: TGTGCCAGCAGTTTATCAGGTACGAGTCGCAATGAGCAGTTCTTC. Amino acid sequence: CASSLSGTSRNEQFF.

The table lists this clonotype with many counts. The chain joins TRBV2 to TRBJ2-1; 9 nucleotides align to TRBD2. The CDR3 runs 19 residues. Germline V CDR1 and CDR2: SNHLY, FYNNEI. Trimming cost V 4 bases and J 6 bases; bases outside gene matches: 19. The CDR3 reads CASSVPQVVVRGRANEQFF. CDR3 DNA sequence: TGTGCCAGCAGTGTTCCCCAGGTCGTGGTCCGCGGGAGGGCCAATGAGCAGTTCTTC.

This chain links TRBV7-9 with TRBJ1-2; tentative D call: TRBD1 (6 bases). The CDR3 runs 14 residues. V was shortened by 4 bases and J by 5 bases, with 14 bases between the two germline ends. Germline lookup yields CDR1 SEHNR and CDR2 FQNEAQ (reference sequence). The CDR3 is CASSSPQGGYGYTF. The CDR3 nucleotides are TGTGCCAGCAGCTCACCACAGGGCGGTTATGGCTACACCTTC.

This clonotype was detected many times. This chain links TRBV20-1 with TRBJ1-2; 8 nucleotides line up with TRBD1. The CDR3 spans 13 residues. The V segment lost 3 bases and the J segment 6 bases; nucleotides outside the gene matches: 6. The germline V gene has CDR1 DFQATT and CDR2 SNEGSKA (reference sequence). The CDR3 nucleotides read TGCAGTGCTAGGGCACAGGGGGAAGATGGCTACACCTTC. Its protein product is CSARAQGEDGYTF.

This clonotype appeared many times. The V gene is TRBV29-1, the J gene TRBJ1-2; no clear D. V was pared by 4 bases and J by 1 base, with 13 bases between. The CDR3 has 14 amino acids. Germline values: CDR1 SQVTM, CDR2 ANQGSEA. CDR3 coding DNA: TGCAGCGTTGCGCTCACGTTGGGTAACTATGGCTACACCTTC. Protein sequence: CSVALTLGNYGYTF.

This clonotype was counted many times. The chain joins TRBV6-1 to TRBJ2-7; D might be TRBD2 (7 bases). This CDR3 is 14 amino acids long. With 5 bases removed from V and 2 bases from J, the gap between germline ends came to 13 bases. Germline V gives CDR1 MNHNS, CDR2 SASEGT. CDR3 in amino acids: CASSSRGGTYEQYF. The CDR3 bases are TGTGCCAGCAGTTCGAGGGGGGGAACCTACGAGCAGTACTTC.

At least ten counts were recorded for this clonotype. J is TRBJ1-1 and V is TRBV18; the D gene is possibly TRBD1 (6 bases). The CDR3 extends over 17 amino acids. Trimming shortened V by 2 bases and J by 5 bases, and 21 bases separated the two germline ends. CDR1 and CDR2 (germline): KGHSH, LQKENI. CDR3 sequence (DNA): TGTGCCAGCTCACCAACGGTAGGGGGGACCCAAAAGACTGAAGCTTTCTTT. Amino acids: CASSPTVGGTQKTEAFF.

The DNA for the CDR3 is TGTGCCAGCAGTTACCTCGGACTAGCGGGAGAGGCTGAGCAGTTCTTC. As protein: CASSYLGLAGEAEQFF. The V call is TRBV6-5, the J call TRBJ2-1, with 13 nucleotides matching TRBD2. Germline CDR1 reads MNHEY; CDR2 reads SVGAGI. This CDR3 has 16 residues. With 2 bases clipped from V and 9 bases from J, the junction kept 7 bases outside the gene matches.

The J gene is TRBJ2-7, the V gene TRBV4-3, with TRBD2 as a possible D gene (6 bases). V was pared by 4 bases and J by 4 bases, with 17 bases between. Germline CDR1 is LGHNA and CDR2 is YSLEER. The CDR3 has 15 amino acids. The CDR3 coding sequence is TGCGCCAGCAGCCCGGCAGGAGGGCCTCAGTACGAGCAGTACTTC. This translates into CASSPAGGPQYEQYF.

There are a few counts of this clonotype. A much more abundant neighbour one base away suggests this may be a read error. This chain uses TRBV13 with TRBJ2-7, with a possible D match to TRBD2 (5 bases). The germline CDR1 and CDR2 sequences are PRHDT and FYEKMQ (reference sequence). The CDR3 has 17 amino acids. CDR3 residues: CAGSLAPSGITYYEQYF. The CDR3 nucleotides are TGTGCCGGCAGCTTGGCGCCTTCGGGGATCACTTACTACGAGCAGTACTTC.

The CDR3 region is CASSQALGLQPQHF. DNA for the CDR3: TGCGCCAGCAGCCAAGCTCTGGGATTACAGCCCCAGCATTTT. The chain employs TRBV4-1 and TRBJ1-5; no firm D call. The germline V gene has CDR1 MGHRA and CDR2 YSYEKL. The CDR3 is 14 amino acids. Trimming stripped 1 base from V and 7 bases from J, with 11 bases between.

This chain links TRBV5-8 with TRBJ2-7; D is possibly TRBD1 (5 bases). V shed 2 bases and J shed 6 bases, with 18 bases lying between them. Per the germline V gene, CDR1 is SGHTS and CDR2 is YDEGEE. The CDR3 is made up of 15 amino acids. CDR3 nucleotides: TGTGCCAGCAGCTTCCGTCCAGGGCAGCAAGGCGAGCAGTACTTC. Translating gives CASSFRPGQQGEQYF.